Listed here is a single T cell receptor (beta chain). The antigen is not known. The data belong to a study of T cell responses to AZD1222 COVID-19 vaccine. General study results and limits: CD4 TCRs covered the whole spike, strongest at regions 160-218 and 743-854. It was only a handful of AZD1222 recipients who were seropositive at baseline. Sampling that yielded the repertoires occurred only after the peak T cell response.

Looked up from germline, CDR1 is SGHVS and CDR2 is FQNEAQ. Trimming shortened V by 6 bases and J by 2 bases, and 12 bases separated the two germline ends. This CDR3 is built from 14 residues. Generated by immunoSEQ multiplex PCR, the TCRdb table keeps only in-frame clones and is missing some. There are roughly 130,000 clones in the sample; roughly 90% occur only once, and around 2.8% lies in the top ten. V usage is TRBV7-8 and J usage is TRBJ2-3; D possibly uses TRBD1 or TRBD2 (5 bases each). This receptor was taken from an adult in good health. This material consisted of peripheral blood, taken on day 0 of AZD1222 vaccination. CDR3 sequence: CASRRWGTTDTQYF. As DNA, the CDR3 is TGTGCCAGCAGGAGATGGGGGACCACAGATACGCAGTATTTT.